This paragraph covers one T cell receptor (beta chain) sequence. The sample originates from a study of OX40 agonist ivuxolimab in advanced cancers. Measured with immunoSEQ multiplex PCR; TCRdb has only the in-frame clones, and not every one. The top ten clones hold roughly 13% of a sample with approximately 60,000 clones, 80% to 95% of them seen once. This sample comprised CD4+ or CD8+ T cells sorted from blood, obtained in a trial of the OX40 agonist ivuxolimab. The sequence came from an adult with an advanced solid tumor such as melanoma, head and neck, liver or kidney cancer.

CDR3 in DNA: TGTGCCAGCAGCTTGGTAGAACAGGCCTACGAGCAGTACTTC. It translates to CASSLVEQAYEQYF. The rearrangement links TRBV7-9 to TRBJ2-7; a weak D match, TRBD1 (5 bases). Trimming removed 3 bases at V and 2 bases at J, with 11 bases between. Germline CDR1 reads SEHNR; CDR2 reads FQNEAQ (reference sequence). The CDR3 extends over 14 amino acids.